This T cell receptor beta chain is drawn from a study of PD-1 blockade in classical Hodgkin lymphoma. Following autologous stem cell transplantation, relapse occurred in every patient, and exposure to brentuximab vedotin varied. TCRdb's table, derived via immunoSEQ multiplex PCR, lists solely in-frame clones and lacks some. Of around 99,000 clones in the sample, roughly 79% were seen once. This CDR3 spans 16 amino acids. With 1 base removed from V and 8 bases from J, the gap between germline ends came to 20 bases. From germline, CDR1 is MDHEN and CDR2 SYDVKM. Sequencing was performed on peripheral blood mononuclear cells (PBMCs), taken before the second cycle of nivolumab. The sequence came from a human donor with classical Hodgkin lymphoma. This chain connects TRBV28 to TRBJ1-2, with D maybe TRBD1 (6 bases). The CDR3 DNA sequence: TGTGCCAGCAGTTTATTAGCAGGGGTCCCACCGGGAGGCTACACCTTC. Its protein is CASSLLAGVPPGGYTF.